What follows are 27 T cell receptor beta chains derived from one specimen sequenced in a study of T cells after yellow fever vaccination. TCRdb independently ran MiXCR on the 5' RACE reads; one entry per CDR3 protein. The sample lists about 260,000 distinct CDR3 sequences, about 5.2% occurring once. The sequencing used CD4+ T cells sorted from PBMCs, collected on the day of the yellow fever booster vaccination. All receptors derive from a man between 18 and 35 years old who received the YFV17D yellow fever vaccine.

This clonotype was found many times. This sequence joins TRBV6-2 or TRBV6-3 and TRBJ2-7; either TRBD1 or TRBD2 may supply D (5 bases each). Trimming cost V 4 bases and J 4 bases, with 8 bases left between them. The CDR3 has 12 residues. In germline, CDR1 is MNHEY, CDR2 SVGEGT. The CDR3 protein is CASSWDGYEQYV. The CDR3, as DNA: TGTGCCAGCAGTTGGGACGGGTACGAGCAGTACGTC.

This clonotype was recorded a few times. The J gene is TRBJ1-2, the V gene TRBV28; D is unclear. This CDR3 is built from 12 residues. The V end lost 9 bases, the J end lost 8 bases, and 16 bases lay between the germline ends. CDR1 MDHEN and CDR2 SYDVKM come from the germline V gene. The CDR3 sequence: CASDERTRGYTF. In DNA form, the CDR3 reads TGTGCCAGTGACGAGAGGACGAGGGGCTACACCTTC.

V gene TRBV12-3 or TRBV12-4 combines with J gene TRBJ2-7, with D uncertain. The CDR3 consists of 12 residues. The V and J ends lost 2 bases and 3 bases respectively, with 5 bases between them. The CDR3 region has the DNA TGTGCCAGCAGTTTATTTGGCTACGAGCAGTACTTC. It yields the protein CASSLFGYEQYF.

The chain links TRBV7-2 to TRBJ2-1; the match to TRBD2 covers 9 bases. Germline-derived CDR1 and CDR2 are SGHTA and FQGNSA. CDR3 length equals 18 residues. The junction had 17 bases not matched to a gene; V was cut back by 2 bases and J by 9 bases. CDR3 sequence reads: CASSLYPPGAGGPGEQFF. The CDR3 DNA reads TGTGCCAGCAGCTTATATCCGCCCGGGGCGGGGGGGCCGGGTGAGCAGTTCTTC. Full variable domain (outside the CDR3, taken from reference TRBV7-2 and TRBJ2-1): GAGVSQSPSNKVTEKGKDVELRCDPISGHTALYWYRQSLGQGLEFLIYFQGNSAPDKSGLPSDRFSAERTGGSVSTLTIQRTQQEDSAVYLCASSLYPPGAGGPGEQFFGPGTRLTVL.

This clonotype was detected only a few times. The V gene is TRBV6-5, the J gene TRBJ1-6; 9 nucleotides line up with TRBD1. Trimming at V came to 5 bases and at J to 15 bases, leaving 5 bases not matched to a gene. The CDR3 is made up of 12 amino acids. Germline CDR1 is MNHEY and CDR2 is SVGAGI. The CDR3 region has the DNA TGTGCCAGCAGTAGGGACAGGGCCATCCTCCACTTT. Residues: CASSRDRAILHF.

This clonotype showed up many times. The chain recombines TRBV7-9 with TRBJ1-6, with a possible D match to TRBD1 (6 bases). V dropped 8 bases and J dropped 6 bases, with 11 bases sitting between them. Per germline, CDR1 SEHNR and CDR2 FQNEAQ (reference sequence). The CDR3 is 13 residues long. In nucleotides, the CDR3 is TGTGCCAGCGGCCGGGACACTAATTCACCCCTCCACTTT. It specifies CASGRDTNSPLHF. The whole variable domain, filled in from reference TRBV7-9 and TRBJ1-6, reads DTGVSQNPRHKITKRGQNVTFRCDPISEHNRLYWYRQTLGQGPEFLTYFQNEAQLEKSRLLSDRFSAERPKGSFSTLEIQRTEQGDSAMYLCASGRDTNSPLHFGNGTRLTVT.

This clonotype has a handful of counts. The gene calls are TRBV19 and TRBJ1-5, with TRBD1 as a possible D gene (5 bases). Germline CDR1 is LNHDA and CDR2 is SQIVND (reference sequence). V lost 6 bases and J lost 1, with 10 bases in between. The CDR3 length is 14 residues. The CDR3 loop reads CASRRGHSNQPQHF. In nucleotides, the CDR3 is TGTGCCAGTAGAAGAGGACACAGCAATCAGCCCCAGCATTTT.

J is TRBJ2-5 and V is TRBV5-1; TRBD2 matches at 11 bases. The end of the DNA is better explained by TRBJ2-1, so the J call may be wrong. Per the germline V gene, CDR1 is SGHRS and CDR2 is YFSETQ. The CDR3 is made up of 17 amino acids. The CDR3 loop is CASSPMLAGGTGGTQFF. Written as DNA, the CDR3 is TGCGCCAGCAGCCCGATGCTAGCGGGGGGCACCGGGGGTACCCAGTTCTTC.

The CDR3 DNA follows: TGTGCCACCGCCCTTTCACCCTCCGATACGCAGTATTTT. Residues: CATALSPSDTQYF. The chain carries TRBV19 and TRBJ2-3, with D unresolved. From germline, CDR1 is LNHDA and CDR2 SQIVND (reference sequence). The V gene lost 10 bases and the J gene lost 6 bases, with 17 bases spanning the gap. The CDR3 has 13 amino acids.

Only a few counts were recorded for this clonotype. The chain couples TRBV3-1 to TRBJ2-7; tentative D call: TRBD1 (5 bases). The CDR3 has 15 amino acids. Per germline, CDR1 LGHDT and CDR2 YNNKEL (reference sequence). V gave up 4 bases and J gave up 1 base, with 14 bases separating them. The CDR3 here is CASSLGWQGSYEQYF. CDR3 nucleotide sequence: TGTGCCAGCAGCCTTGGCTGGCAGGGTTCCTACGAGCAGTACTTC.

This clonotype was recorded a few times. V and J are TRBV6-5 and TRBJ1-2, with TRBD1 as a possible D gene (5 bases). This CDR3 is 15 amino acids long. Germline V gene sequence: CDR1 MNHEY, CDR2 SVGAGI. Trimming shortened V by 6 bases and J by 1 base, and 15 bases separated the two germline ends. The CDR3 sequence: CASSLLSGHNYGYTF. The CDR3 DNA reads TGTGCCAGCAGCTTACTTTCAGGGCATAACTATGGCTACACCTTC.

There are many counts of this clonotype. The rearrangement joins TRBV20-1 to TRBJ2-1, with D possibly TRBD1 on 5 matching bases. Trimming removed 2 bases at V and 7 bases at J, with 15 bases between. The germline CDR1 and CDR2 sequences are DFQATT and SNEGSKA (reference sequence). The length of the CDR3 is 14 residues. CDR3 DNA: TGCAGTGCTAGACGACTGCAGGGTTTGAATGAGCAGTTCTTC. As protein: CSARRLQGLNEQFF.

CDR3 protein: CSATYAGGDTQYF. For the CDR3, the DNA is TGCAGTGCTACCTATGCGGGGGGAGATACGCAGTATTTT. The chain couples TRBV20-1 to TRBJ2-3, with 8 nucleotides matching TRBD2. Germline V gives CDR1 DFQATT, CDR2 SNEGSKA (reference sequence). This CDR3 is built from 13 residues. The V segment lost 4 bases and the J segment 5 bases; nucleotides outside the gene matches: 5.

The V call is TRBV30, the J call TRBJ2-7; 11 bases are shared with TRBD2. There are 16 residues in the CDR3. V lost 7 bases to trimming and J lost 5 bases; unmatched junction nucleotides: 16. Germline loops: CDR1 GTSNPN, CDR2 SVGIG (reference sequence). Written as DNA, the CDR3 is TGTGCCTCCGAGTCCCAACTTAGCGGGGGGGCTAACGAGCAGTACTTC. Amino acid sequence: CASESQLSGGANEQYF.

The chain recombines TRBV3-1 with TRBJ1-5; no clear D. Trimming shortened V by 1 base and J by 6 bases, and 10 bases separated the two germline ends. There are 14 residues in the CDR3. CDR1 LGHDT and CDR2 YNNKEL come from the germline V gene (reference sequence). The chain's CDR3 is CASSQVSAGQPQHF. For the CDR3, the DNA is TGTGCCAGCAGCCAAGTGTCCGCGGGTCAGCCCCAGCATTTT.

The chain is built from TRBV29-1 and TRBJ1-2; TRBD1 is a possible D gene (5 bases). Germline lookup yields CDR1 SQVTM and CDR2 ANQGSEA. The CDR3 contains 13 residues. V was cut by 7 bases and J by 7 bases, with 19 bases left in between. CDR3 coding DNA: TGCAGCGCCCGGGACCGTGCGACAGTTGGCTACACCTTC. This translates into CSARDRATVGYTF.

The chain carries TRBV5-1 and TRBJ1-3, with unresolved D. The length of the CDR3 is 14 residues. Germline V gene data show CDR1 as SGHRS and CDR2 as YFSETQ. V lost 3 bases, J lost 1 base, and 8 bases lay in between. The CDR3 region is CASSSSQSGNTIYF. CDR3 DNA sequence: TGCGCCAGCAGCTCGAGCCAGTCTGGAAACACCATATATTTT.

This clonotype was seen repeatedly, ten times or more. The rearrangement uses TRBV29-1 and TRBJ2-2, with a tentative D call TRBD1 (5 bases). CDR1 is SQVTM, CDR2 ANQGSEA, per germline. This CDR3 is 15 amino acids long. Trimming took 2 bases from V and 4 from J, leaving 14 bases between them. The chain's CDR3 is CSVEKDRAGTGELFF. The CDR3 region has the DNA TGCAGCGTTGAAAAAGACAGAGCTGGCACCGGGGAGCTGTTTTTT.

The chain combines TRBV4-1 with TRBJ1-2; D unresolved. The CDR3 is 17 residues long. CDR1 and CDR2 (germline): MGHRA, YSYEKL. Between the trimmed V and J ends, which lost 0 bases and 0 bases, there was a span of 14 bases. CDR3: CASSQDISLPPNYGYTF. CDR3 sequence (DNA): TGCGCCAGCAGCCAAGATATAAGCCTACCCCCTAACTATGGCTACACCTTC.

CDR3 amino acids: CAIRGTSLEEQFF. The CDR3 DNA sequence: TGTGCCATCAGGGGGACTAGCTTGGAGGAGCAGTTCTTC. This sequence joins TRBV10-3 and TRBJ2-1, with 9 bases lining up with TRBD2. Germline V lookup: CDR1 ENHRY, CDR2 SYGVKD. V dropped 6 bases and J dropped 10; count of bases not matched to a gene: 7. The CDR3 totals 13 residues.

The chain recombines TRBV19 with TRBJ2-5; tentatively, D is TRBD2 (5 bases). This CDR3 is built from 13 residues. Deletions cut 7 bases from V and 2 bases from J, with 11 bases between. The V gene's germline CDR1 is LNHDA and CDR2 SQIVND (reference sequence). The CDR3 here is CASIGKTQETQYF. DNA for the CDR3: TGTGCCAGTATCGGGAAAACACAAGAGACCCAGTACTTC.

This clonotype was counted many times. V usage is TRBV7-9 and J usage is TRBJ2-1, with 7 bases aligning to TRBD1. Looked up from germline, CDR1 is SEHNR and CDR2 is FQNEAQ (reference sequence). CDR3 length: 14 amino acids. The J segment lost 0 bases and the V segment lost 8 bases, leaving 4 bases of the junction unmatched. The CDR3 spells CASGSGGSYNEQFF. The CDR3 DNA follows: TGTGCCAGCGGATCAGGGGGCTCCTACAATGAGCAGTTCTTC. Full variable domain (remainder filled in from reference TRBV7-9 and TRBJ2-1): DTGVSQNPRHKITKRGQNVTFRCDPISEHNRLYWYRQTLGQGPEFLTYFQNEAQLEKSRLLSDRFSAERPKGSFSTLEIQRTEQGDSAMYLCASGSGGSYNEQFFGPGTRLTVL.

This clonotype was counted between two and nine times. The V call is TRBV4-3, the J call TRBJ1-2; 7 positions agree with TRBD1. The CDR3 is 16 amino acids. Germline V gives CDR1 LGHNA, CDR2 YSLEER. V was clipped by 3 bases and J by 4 bases; unmatched bases: 11. DNA of the CDR3: TGCGCCAGCAGCCATGATTTCCTGACAGGGCTCTATGGCTACACCTTC. Its protein is CASSHDFLTGLYGYTF.

The V gene is TRBV5-1, the J gene TRBJ2-7; TRBD1 or TRBD2 may be the D gene (6 bases each). The CDR3 extends over 15 amino acids. Germline CDR1 reads SGHRS; CDR2 reads YFSETQ. V lost 3 bases and J lost 2, with 15 bases in between. DNA of the CDR3: TGCGCCAGCAGCTATAACCCGGGGGACACCTACGAGCAGTACTTC. Protein: CASSYNPGDTYEQYF.

The chain recombines TRBV7-2 with TRBJ1-2; 11 bases align to TRBD1. V dropped 5 bases and J dropped 7; count of bases not matched to a gene: 12. Looked up from germline, CDR1 is SGHTA and CDR2 is FQGNSA. The CDR3 totals 16 residues. CDR3 sequence: CASSPAAGTGGSGYTF. The CDR3 DNA follows: TGTGCCAGCAGCCCCGCGGCCGGGACAGGGGGGAGTGGCTACACCTTC.

This clonotype turned up a few times. This chain links TRBV7-2 with TRBJ2-5, with 13 bases fitting TRBD2. J was trimmed by 5 bases and V by 3 bases; bases with no gene match: 12. This CDR3 has 18 residues. Per germline, CDR1 SGHTA and CDR2 FQGNSA. The CDR3 protein is CASSFRTSGGHVGETQYF. DNA for the CDR3: TGTGCCAGCAGCTTCCGGACTAGCGGGGGCCACGTTGGGGAGACCCAGTACTTC.

The CDR3 DNA is TGTGCCAGCTCACCCCAGGGGGCCAGCACAGATACGCAGTATTTT. This codes for CASSPQGASTDTQYF. The chain couples TRBV18 to TRBJ2-3; 8 bases agree with TRBD1. There are 15 residues in the CDR3. Germline values: CDR1 KGHSH, CDR2 LQKENI. V trimming: 3 bases; J trimming: 0 bases; junction bases outside the gene matches: 2.